This T cell receptor beta chain was documented in a study of graft-versus-host responses after intestinal transplantation. Looking at the study overall: Recipients were given multivisceral, liver-intestinal, or isolated intestinal transplants. All recipients were given anti-thymocyte globulin induction, and tacrolimus and steroids were then administered for roughly three years.

Graft-derived tissue was subjected to processing to liberate intraepithelial and lamina propria lymphocytes. Repertoires were generated with immunoSEQ multiplex PCR, while TCRdb's copy carries only in-frame clones and drops some. Seen here are about 14,000 clones, 77% observed once, and the top ten hold 3.9%. Trimming removed 2 bases from V and 3 bases from J, with 6 bases in between. The CDR3 totals 13 residues. Germline V gene data show CDR1 as SGHRS and CDR2 as YFSETQ. J is TRBJ2-1 and V is TRBV5-1, with unresolved D. The TCR originated in a human patient who received an intestinal transplant, so some T cells may come from the graft donor. Sample: ileum tissue, taken about 26 days after intestinal transplant. The CDR3 sequence: CASSLWSYNEQFF. The CDR3 DNA reads TGCGCCAGCAGCTTATGGAGCTACAATGAGCAGTTCTTC.